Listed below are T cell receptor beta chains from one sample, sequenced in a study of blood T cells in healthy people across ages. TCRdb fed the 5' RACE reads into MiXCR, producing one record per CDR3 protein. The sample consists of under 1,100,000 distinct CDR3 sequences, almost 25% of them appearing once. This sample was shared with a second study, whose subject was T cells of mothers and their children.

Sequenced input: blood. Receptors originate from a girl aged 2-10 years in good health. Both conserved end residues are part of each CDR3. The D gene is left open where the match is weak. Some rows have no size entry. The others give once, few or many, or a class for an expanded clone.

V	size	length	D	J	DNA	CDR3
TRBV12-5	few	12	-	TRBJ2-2	TGTGCTAGTGGTTTACGCACCGGGGAGCTGTTTTTT	CASGLRTGELFF
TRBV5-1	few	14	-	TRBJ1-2	TGCGCCAGCAGCTTGGACCCAGGGAAGGGAGGCTACACCTTC	CASSLDPGKGGYTF
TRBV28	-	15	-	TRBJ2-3	TGTGCCAGCAGTTCAGAGAAGAGATCAGCAGATACGCAGTATTTT	CASSSEKRSADTQYF
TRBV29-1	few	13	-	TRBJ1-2	TGCAGCGTTGAAGATCGGGGCGGCTATGGCTACACCTTC	CSVEDRGGYGYTF
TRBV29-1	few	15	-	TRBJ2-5	TGCAGCGTTGAAGGAACGGACCAAGGGGAGGAGACCCAGTACTTC	CSVEGTDQGEETQYF
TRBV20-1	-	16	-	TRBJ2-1	TGCAGTGCTAGAGATAGCGGAACCCTCTCCTACAATGAGCAGTTCTTC	CSARDSGTLSYNEQFF
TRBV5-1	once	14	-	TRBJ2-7	TGCGCCAGCGCTAGAATTACAGGCGTCGACGAGCAGTACTTC	CASARITGVDEQYF
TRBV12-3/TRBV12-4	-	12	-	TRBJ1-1	TGTGCCACCGGATACGTCGTGTCTGAAGCTTTCTTT	CATGYVVSEAFF
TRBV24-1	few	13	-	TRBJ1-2	TGTGCCACCAGTGGTGTCGGGGCCCATGGCTACACCTTC	CATSGVGAHGYTF
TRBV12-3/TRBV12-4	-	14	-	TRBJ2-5	TGTGCCAGCAGTCTTTTGGACGGCCAAGAGACCCGGTACTTC	CASSLLDGQETRYF
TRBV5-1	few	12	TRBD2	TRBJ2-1	TGCGCCACCACCTTAGCGGGAGATGAGCAGTTCTTC	CATTLAGDEQFF
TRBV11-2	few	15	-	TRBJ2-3	TGTGCCAGCAGCTTGCCAGAGTTCGCGACAGATACGCAGTATTTT	CASSLPEFATDTQYF
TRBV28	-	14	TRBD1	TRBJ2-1	TGTGCCAGCAGTTTGGCGGCAGGGGGATATGAGCAGTTCTTC	CASSLAAGGYEQFF
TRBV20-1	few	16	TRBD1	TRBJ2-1	TGCAGTGCTAGAGTGATTGACAGGGGGACCTACAATGAGCAGTTCTTC	CSARVIDRGTYNEQFF
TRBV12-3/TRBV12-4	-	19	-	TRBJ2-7	TGTGCCAGCAGTTTATACCCCAGGGGACTCTGGGTGAGTTCCTACGAGCAGTACTTC	CASSLYPRGLWVSSYEQYF
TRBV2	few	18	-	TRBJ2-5	TGTGCCAGCAGCGGACCTACGACAGAGCCAGAGACGGGGGAGACCCAGTACTTC	CASSGPTTEPETGETQYF
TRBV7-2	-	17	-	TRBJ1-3	TGTGCCAGCAGCTTACTTCCTTCGGACACCACTGGAAACACCATATATTTT	CASSLLPSDTTGNTIYF
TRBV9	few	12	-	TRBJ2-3	TGTGCCAGCAGCGTAGATGGGGATACGCAGTATTTT	CASSVDGDTQYF
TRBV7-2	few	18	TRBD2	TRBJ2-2	TGTGCCAGCAGCGGGGGGACTAGCGGGAGGGAAACTTTCGGGGAGCTGTTTTTT	CASSGGTSGRETFGELFF
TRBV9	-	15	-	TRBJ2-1	TGTGCCAGCAGCGTAGGGGCCACGTCCCCCAAAGAGCAGTTCTTC	CASSVGATSPKEQFF
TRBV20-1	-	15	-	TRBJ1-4	TGCAGTGCTAGAGATAGTAAGGGAGGGAACGAAAAACTGTTTTTT	CSARDSKGGNEKLFF
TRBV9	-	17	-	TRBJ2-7	TGTGCCAGCAGCCCCACATACAGGGTCCCTTCCTCCTACGAGCAGTACTTC	CASSPTYRVPSSYEQYF
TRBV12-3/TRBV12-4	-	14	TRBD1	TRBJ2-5	TGTGCCAGCAGCGAGACAGGGAACAGGGAGACCCAGTACTTC	CASSETGNRETQYF
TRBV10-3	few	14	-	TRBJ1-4	TGTGCCATCAGTGATGGGCTGGGGGATGAAAAACTGTTTTTT	CAISDGLGDEKLFF
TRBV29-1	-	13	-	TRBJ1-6	TGCAGCGCCCTAGGGGCAGCTCGGGGACCCCTCCACTTT	CSALGAARGPLHF
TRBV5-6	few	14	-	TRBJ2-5	TGTGCCAGCAGCCCACACCCCGGGGATAAGACCCAGTACTTC	CASSPHPGDKTQYF
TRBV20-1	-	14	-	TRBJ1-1	TGCAGTGCTAGAGGGATAGTGGTAATATCTGAAGTTTTCTTT	CSARGIVVISEVFF
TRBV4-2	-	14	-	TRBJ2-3	TGTGCCAGCAGCCAGATAGCCAGCACAGATACGCAGTATTTT	CASSQIASTDTQYF
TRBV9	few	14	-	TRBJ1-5	TGTGCCAGCAGCGGGGGTGACCGTCATCAGCCCCAGCATTTT	CASSGGDRHQPQHF
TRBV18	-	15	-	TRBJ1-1	TGTGCCAGCTCAGAACTGGCAAAGGCAGACACTGAAGCTTTCTTT	CASSELAKADTEAFF
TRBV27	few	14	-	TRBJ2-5	TGTGCCAGCAGTCAAACGGGACGGGGGGAGACCCAGTACTTC	CASSQTGRGETQYF
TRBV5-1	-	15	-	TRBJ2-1	TGCGCCAGCAGCCTCGGGACGCAAAGTGGGAATGAGCAGTTCTTC	CASSLGTQSGNEQFF
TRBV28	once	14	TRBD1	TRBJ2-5	TGTGCCACCCTGACAGGGGTCATCCAAGAGACCCAGTACTTC	CATLTGVIQETQYF
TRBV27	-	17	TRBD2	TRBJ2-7	TGTGCCAGCAGTTTATCCCCAGGACTAGCGGGGCCCTACGAGCAGTACTTC	CASSLSPGLAGPYEQYF
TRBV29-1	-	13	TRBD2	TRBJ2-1	TGCAGCGTTGGACTAGCGGACTACAATGAGCAGTTCTTC	CSVGLADYNEQFF
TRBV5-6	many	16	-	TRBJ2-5	TGTGCCAGCAGCTTGAATAGCGGAGAAGGATGGGAGACCCAGTACTTC	CASSLNSGEGWETQYF
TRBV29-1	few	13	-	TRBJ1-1	TGCAGCGTTGAAGGCCGACAGAACACTGAAGCTTTCTTT	CSVEGRQNTEAFF
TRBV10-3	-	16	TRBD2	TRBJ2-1	TGTGCCATCAGTGATGGGGGAGGGCCGGGGCGCAATGAGCAGTTCTTC	CAISDGGGPGRNEQFF
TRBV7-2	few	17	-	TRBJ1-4	TGTGCCAGCAGCCAAACGAAGGCGGCAGCAACTAATGAAAAACTGTTTTTT	CASSQTKAAATNEKLFF
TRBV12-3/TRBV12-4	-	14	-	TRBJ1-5	TGTGCTATGGTTGGAGGGGGAGGATATCAGCCCCAGCATTTT	CAMVGGGGYQPQHF
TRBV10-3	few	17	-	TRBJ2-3	TGTGCCATCAGTGAGTCAATTCGGGGCGTTGGCACAGATACGCAGTATTTT	CAISESIRGVGTDTQYF
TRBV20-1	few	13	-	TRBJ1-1	TGCAGTGGTTATGATGGCGGACCCACTGAAGCTTTCTTT	CSGYDGGPTEAFF
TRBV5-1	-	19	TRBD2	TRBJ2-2	TGCGCCAGCAGCTTGCGCCAACTAGCGGGAGCCGGGGGCACCGGGGAGCTGTTTTTT	CASSLRQLAGAGGTGELFF
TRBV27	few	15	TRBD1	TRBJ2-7	TGTGCCAGCAGTTCCCGACAGGGGATCTTTTACGAGCAGTACTTC	CASSSRQGIFYEQYF
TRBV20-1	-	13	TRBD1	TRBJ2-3	TGCAGTGCGGAACAGGGGGCAACAGATACGCAGTATTTT	CSAEQGATDTQYF
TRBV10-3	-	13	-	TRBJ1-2	TGTGCCATCAGTGAAGGGATTAACTATGGCTACACCTTC	CAISEGINYGYTF
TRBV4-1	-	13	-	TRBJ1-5	TGCGCCAGCAGCCAAGTTGTGGGAGGGCCCCAACATTTT	CASSQVVGGPQHF
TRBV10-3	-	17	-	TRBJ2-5	TGTGCCATCAGTGAGGTCAAGGAGGGGGCGAGGGGAGAGACCCAGTACTTC	CAISEVKEGARGETQYF